This TCR beta chain originates from a study of blood T cell repertoires in COVID-19. At the level of the study: PBMCs, B-cell-depleted T cells, or T cells were the source of the cDNA or gDNA that made up the material.

TCRdb keeps only in-frame clones here, not all; method: immunoSEQ multiplex PCR. The sample has 100,000 or so clones, around 92% seen once. V was shortened by 1 base and J by 2 bases, with 6 bases between the two germline ends. Germline V CDR1 and CDR2: LGHDT, YNNKEL (reference sequence). The CDR3 has 14 amino acids. The rearrangement joins TRBV3-1 (or the pseudogene TRBV3-2) to TRBJ1-3; D is possibly TRBD1 (5 bases). Source material: peripheral blood. The clonotype was recovered from a woman aged 60 to 75 with active COVID-19. The CDR3: CASSQGGAGNTIYF. CDR3 nucleotides: TGTGCCAGCAGCCAAGGGGGGGCTGGAAACACCATATATTTT.